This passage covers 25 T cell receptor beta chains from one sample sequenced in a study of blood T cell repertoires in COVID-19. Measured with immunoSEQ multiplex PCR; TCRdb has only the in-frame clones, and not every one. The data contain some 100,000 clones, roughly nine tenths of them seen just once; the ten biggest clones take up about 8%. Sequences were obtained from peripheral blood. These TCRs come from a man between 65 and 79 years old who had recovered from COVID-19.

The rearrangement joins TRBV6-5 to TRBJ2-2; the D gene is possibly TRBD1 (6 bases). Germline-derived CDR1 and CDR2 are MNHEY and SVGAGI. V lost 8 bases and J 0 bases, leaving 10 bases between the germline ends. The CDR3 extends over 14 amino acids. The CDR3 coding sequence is TGTGCCAGCCGTACAGGGTCGAACACCGGGGAGCTGTTTTTT. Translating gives CASRTGSNTGELFF.

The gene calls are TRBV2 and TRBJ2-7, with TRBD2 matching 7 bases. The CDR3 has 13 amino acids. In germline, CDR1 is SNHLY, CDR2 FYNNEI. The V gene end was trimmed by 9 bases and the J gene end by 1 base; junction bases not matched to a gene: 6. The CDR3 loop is CASWSGGSYEQYF. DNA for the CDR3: TGTGCCAGTTGGTCGGGGGGTTCCTACGAGCAGTACTTC.

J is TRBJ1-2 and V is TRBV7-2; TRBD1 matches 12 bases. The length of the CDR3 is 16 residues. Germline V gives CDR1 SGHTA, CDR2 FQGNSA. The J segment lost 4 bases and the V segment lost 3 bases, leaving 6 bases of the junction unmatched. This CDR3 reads CASSLQGTGGIYGYTF. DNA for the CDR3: TGTGCCAGCAGCTTGCAAGGGACAGGGGGCATCTATGGCTACACCTTC. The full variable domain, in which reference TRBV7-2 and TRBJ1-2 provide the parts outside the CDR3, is GAGVSQSPSNKVTEKGKDVELRCDPISGHTALYWYRQSLGQGLEFLIYFQGNSAPDKSGLPSDRFSAERTGGSVSTLTIQRTQQEDSAVYLCASSLQGTGGIYGYTFGSGTRLTVV.

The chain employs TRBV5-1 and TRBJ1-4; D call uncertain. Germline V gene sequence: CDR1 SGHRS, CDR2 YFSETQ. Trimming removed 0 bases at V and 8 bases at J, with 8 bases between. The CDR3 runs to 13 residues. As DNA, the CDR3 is TGCGCCAGCAGCTTGGGACTAGGGGAAAAACTGTTTTTT. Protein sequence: CASSLGLGEKLFF.

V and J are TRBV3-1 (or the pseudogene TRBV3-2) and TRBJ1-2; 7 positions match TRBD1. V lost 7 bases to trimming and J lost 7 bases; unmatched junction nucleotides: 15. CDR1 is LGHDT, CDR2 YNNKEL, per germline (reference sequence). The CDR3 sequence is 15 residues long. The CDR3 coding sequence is TGTGCCAGCACTCACTCGGACAGGACCGGTCTTGGCTACACCTTC. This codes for CASTHSDRTGLGYTF.

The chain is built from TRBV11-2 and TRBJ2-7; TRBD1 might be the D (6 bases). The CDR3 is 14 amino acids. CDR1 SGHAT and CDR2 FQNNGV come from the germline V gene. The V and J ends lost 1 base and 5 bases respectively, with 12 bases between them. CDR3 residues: CASSLVPQGHEQYF. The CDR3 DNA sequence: TGTGCCAGCAGCTTAGTTCCCCAGGGGCACGAGCAGTACTTC.

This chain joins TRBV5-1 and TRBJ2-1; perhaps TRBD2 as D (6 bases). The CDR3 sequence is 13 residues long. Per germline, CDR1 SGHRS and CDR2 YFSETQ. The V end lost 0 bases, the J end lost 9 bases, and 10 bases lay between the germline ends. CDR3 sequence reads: CASSLGAEGEQFF. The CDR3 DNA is TGCGCCAGCAGCTTGGGGGCGGAGGGTGAGCAGTTCTTC.

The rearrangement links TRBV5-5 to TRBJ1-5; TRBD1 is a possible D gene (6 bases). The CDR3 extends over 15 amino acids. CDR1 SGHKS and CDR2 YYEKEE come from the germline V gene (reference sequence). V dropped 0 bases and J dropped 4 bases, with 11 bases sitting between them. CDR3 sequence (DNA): TGTGCCAGCAGCTTGGAGTGGACAGCAAATCAGCCCCAGCATTTT. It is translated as CASSLEWTANQPQHF.

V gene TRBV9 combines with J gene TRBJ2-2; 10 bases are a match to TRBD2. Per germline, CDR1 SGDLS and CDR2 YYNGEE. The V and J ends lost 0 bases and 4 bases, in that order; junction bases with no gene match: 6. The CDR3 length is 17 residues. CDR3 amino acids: CASSVGLAGVSTGELFF. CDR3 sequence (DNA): TGTGCCAGCAGCGTAGGGCTAGCGGGAGTTAGCACCGGGGAGCTGTTTTTT.

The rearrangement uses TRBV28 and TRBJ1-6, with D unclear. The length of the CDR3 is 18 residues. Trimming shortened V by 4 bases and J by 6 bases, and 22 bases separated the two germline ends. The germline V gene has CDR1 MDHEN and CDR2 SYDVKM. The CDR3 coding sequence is TGTGCCAGCAGTTACTTAATATGGCCGGGAGAGACTAATTCACCCCTCCACTTT. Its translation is CASSYLIWPGETNSPLHF.

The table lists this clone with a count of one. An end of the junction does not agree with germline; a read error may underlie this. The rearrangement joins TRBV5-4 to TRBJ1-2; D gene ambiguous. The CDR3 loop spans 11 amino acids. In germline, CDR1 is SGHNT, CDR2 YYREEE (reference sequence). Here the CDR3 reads CASSLGSTPHF. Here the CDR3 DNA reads TGTGCCAGCAGCTTGGGCTCGACACCACACTTC.

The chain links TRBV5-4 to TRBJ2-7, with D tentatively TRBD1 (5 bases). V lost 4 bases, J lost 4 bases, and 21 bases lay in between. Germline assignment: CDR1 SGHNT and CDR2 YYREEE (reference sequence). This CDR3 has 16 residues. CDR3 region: CASSVDSRGGDYEQYF. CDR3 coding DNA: TGTGCCAGCAGCGTAGACAGTAGGGGTGGAGATTACGAGCAGTACTTC.

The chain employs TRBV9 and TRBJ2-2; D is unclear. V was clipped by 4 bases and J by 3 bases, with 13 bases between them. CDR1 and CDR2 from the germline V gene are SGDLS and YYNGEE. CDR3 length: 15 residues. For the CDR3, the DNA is TGTGCCAGCAGCAGACAAAGAACAGACACCGGGGAGCTGTTTTTT. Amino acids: CASSRQRTDTGELFF.

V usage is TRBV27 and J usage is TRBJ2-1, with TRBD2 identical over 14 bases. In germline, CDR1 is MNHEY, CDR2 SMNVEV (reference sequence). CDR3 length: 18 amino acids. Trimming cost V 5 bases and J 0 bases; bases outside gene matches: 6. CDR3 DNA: TGTGCCAGCAGTGGGACTAGCGGGAGCCGATACTCCTACAATGAGCAGTTCTTC. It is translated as CASSGTSGSRYSYNEQFF.

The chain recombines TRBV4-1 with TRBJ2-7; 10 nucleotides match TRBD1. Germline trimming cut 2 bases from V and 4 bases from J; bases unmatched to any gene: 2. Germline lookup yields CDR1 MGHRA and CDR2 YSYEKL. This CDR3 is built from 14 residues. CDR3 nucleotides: TGCGCCAGCAGCCAACCGGGACAGGGGTACGAGCAGTACTTC. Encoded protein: CASSQPGQGYEQYF.

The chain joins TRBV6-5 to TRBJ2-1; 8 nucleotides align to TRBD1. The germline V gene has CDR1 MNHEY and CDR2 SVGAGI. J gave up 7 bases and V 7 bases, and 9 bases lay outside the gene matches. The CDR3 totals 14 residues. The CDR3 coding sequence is TGTGCCAGCATCTGGGACAGGTCCTTAAATGAGCAGTTCTTC. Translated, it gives CASIWDRSLNEQFF.

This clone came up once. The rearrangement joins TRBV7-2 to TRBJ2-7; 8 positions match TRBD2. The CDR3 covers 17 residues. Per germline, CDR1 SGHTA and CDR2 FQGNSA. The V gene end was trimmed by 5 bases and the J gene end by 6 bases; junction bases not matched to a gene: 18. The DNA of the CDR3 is TGTGCCAGCAGCCGGGAGGGGGGGTACTCCCCAAGTGGCGAGCAGTACTTC. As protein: CASSREGGYSPSGEQYF. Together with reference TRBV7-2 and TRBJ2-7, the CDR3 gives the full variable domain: GAGVSQSPSNKVTEKGKDVELRCDPISGHTALYWYRQSLGQGLEFLIYFQGNSAPDKSGLPSDRFSAERTGGSVSTLTIQRTQQEDSAVYLCASSREGGYSPSGEQYFGPGTRLTVT.

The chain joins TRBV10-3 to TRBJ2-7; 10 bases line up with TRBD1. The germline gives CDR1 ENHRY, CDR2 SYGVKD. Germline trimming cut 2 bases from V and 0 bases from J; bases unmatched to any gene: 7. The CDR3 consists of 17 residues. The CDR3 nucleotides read TGTGCCATCAGTGAGGGACCGGGACAGGGGATCTCCTACGAGCAGTACTTC. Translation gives CAISEGPGQGISYEQYF.

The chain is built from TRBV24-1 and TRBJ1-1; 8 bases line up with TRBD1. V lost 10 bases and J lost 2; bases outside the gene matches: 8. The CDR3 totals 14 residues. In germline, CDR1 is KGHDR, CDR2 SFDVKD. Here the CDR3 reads CATASGGFNTEAFF. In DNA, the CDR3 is TGTGCCACAGCTTCAGGGGGCTTCAACACTGAAGCTTTCTTT.

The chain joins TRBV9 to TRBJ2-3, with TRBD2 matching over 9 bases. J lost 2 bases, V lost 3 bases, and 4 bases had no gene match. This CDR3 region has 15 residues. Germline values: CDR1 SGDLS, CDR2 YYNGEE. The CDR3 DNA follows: TGTGCCAGCAGCGATAGCGGGAGAGTCACAGATACGCAGTATTTT. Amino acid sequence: CASSDSGRVTDTQYF.

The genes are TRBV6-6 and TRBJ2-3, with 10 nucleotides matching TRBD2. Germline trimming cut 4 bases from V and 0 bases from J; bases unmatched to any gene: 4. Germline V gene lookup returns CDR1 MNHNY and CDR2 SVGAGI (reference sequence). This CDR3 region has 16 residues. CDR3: CASSSWTSGSTDTQYF. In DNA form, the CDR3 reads TGTGCCAGCAGTTCATGGACTAGCGGAAGCACAGATACGCAGTATTTT.

The CDR3: CASRPSGPPLHF. CDR3 nucleotide sequence: TGTGCCAGCAGGCCCTCCGGTCCACCCCTCCACTTT. The chain is built from TRBV6-5 and TRBJ1-6, with D unclear. The CDR3 has 12 residues. Germline values: CDR1 MNHEY, CDR2 SVGAGI. The germline V and J ends were trimmed by 6 bases and 11 bases, with 11 bases remaining between them.

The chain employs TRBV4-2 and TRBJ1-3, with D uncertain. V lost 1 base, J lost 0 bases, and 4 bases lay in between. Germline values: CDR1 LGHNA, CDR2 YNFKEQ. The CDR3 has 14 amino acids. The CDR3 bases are TGTGCCAGCAGCCAAGTTAGCTCTGGAAACACCATATATTTT. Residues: CASSQVSSGNTIYF.

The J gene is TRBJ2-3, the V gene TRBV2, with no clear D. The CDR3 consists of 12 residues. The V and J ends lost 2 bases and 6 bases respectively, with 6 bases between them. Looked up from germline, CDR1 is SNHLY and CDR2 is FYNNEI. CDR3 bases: TGTGCCAGCAGTGAAACTAAGGATACGCAGTATTTT. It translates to CASSETKDTQYF.

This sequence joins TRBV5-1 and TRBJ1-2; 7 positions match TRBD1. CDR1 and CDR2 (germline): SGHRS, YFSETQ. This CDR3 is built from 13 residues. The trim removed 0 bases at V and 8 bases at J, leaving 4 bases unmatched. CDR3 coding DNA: TGCGCCAGCAGCTTGGCCGGGACAGAAGGCTACACCTTC. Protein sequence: CASSLAGTEGYTF.